Shown below are 17 T cell receptor beta chains from a single sample sequenced in a study of control samples from healthy donors and cancer patients. TCRdb's copy holds only in-frame clones and misses some; the assay was immunoSEQ multiplex PCR. The sample lists about 28,000 clones, roughly 85% seen once, with approximately 22% in the top ten. The sequenced material came from PBMCs. The receptors originated from a man in his fifties or sixties with head and neck cancer.

This clone showed up just a few times. This sequence joins TRBV7-2 and TRBJ1-4; D gene uncertain. The CDR3 is made up of 14 amino acids. CDR1 and CDR2 (germline): SGHTA, FQGNSA. V lost 2 bases to trimming and J lost 8 bases, with 12 bases between them. CDR3 protein: CASSLSPGSEKLFF. The CDR3 coding sequence is TGTGCCAGCAGCTTATCGCCTGGGAGCGAAAAACTGTTTTTT.

The J gene is TRBJ2-7, the V gene TRBV10-3; D is possibly TRBD2 (6 bases). V lost 5 bases to trimming and J lost 0 bases, with 14 bases between them. The length of the CDR3 is 15 residues. Germline CDR1 reads ENHRY; CDR2 reads SYGVKD. The CDR3 region is CAISNYERASYEQYF. As DNA, the CDR3 is TGTGCCATCAGTAACTACGAGCGGGCCTCCTACGAGCAGTACTTC.

V usage is TRBV30 and J usage is TRBJ2-1; D ambiguous. The V gene's germline CDR1 is GTSNPN and CDR2 SVGIG (reference sequence). The V gene lost 2 bases and the J gene lost 10 bases, with 9 bases spanning the gap. This CDR3 contains 11 residues. CDR3 DNA sequence: TGTGCCTGGAGTCCCTTGGGGGAGCAGTTCTTC. Its protein is CAWSPLGEQFF. The whole variable domain, remainder taken from reference TRBV30 and TRBJ2-1, is SQTIHQWPATLVQPVGSPLSLECTVEGTSNPNLYWYRQAAGRGLQLLFYSVGIGQISSEVPQNLSASRPQDRQFILSSKKLLLSDSGFYLCAWSPLGEQFFGPGTRLTVL.

The chain links TRBV11-3 to TRBJ2-7, with D possibly TRBD2 on 6 matching bases. The V gene lost 0 bases and the J gene lost 0 bases, with 9 bases spanning the gap. Germline CDR1 and CDR2: SGHNT and YENEEA. This CDR3 is 15 amino acids long. The CDR3 DNA is TGTGCCAGCAGCTTAGACCGGGACTTCTCCTACGAGCAGTACTTC. This translates into CASSLDRDFSYEQYF.

V gene TRBV9 combines with J gene TRBJ2-7; 9 bases map to TRBD2. Looked up from germline, CDR1 is SGDLS and CDR2 is YYNGEE. The CDR3 is 15 residues long. V trimming: 0 bases; J trimming: 2 bases; junction bases outside the gene matches: 3. The CDR3 coding sequence is TGTGCCAGCAGCGTAGGGAGCGGGAGGCCCTACGAGCAGTACTTC. Residues: CASSVGSGRPYEQYF. The full variable domain, rest sourced from reference TRBV9 and TRBJ2-7, is DSGVTQTPKHLITATGQRVTLRCSPRSGDLSVYWYQQSLDQGLQFLIQYYNGEERAKGNILERFSAQQFPDLHSELNLSSLELGDSALYFCASSVGSGRPYEQYFGPGTRLTVT.

The rearrangement links TRBV6-2 or TRBV6-3 to TRBJ2-1, with 10 bases aligning to TRBD1. Germline V gives CDR1 MNHEY, CDR2 SVGEGT. The V gene end was trimmed by 5 bases and the J gene end by 4 bases; junction bases not matched to a gene: 5. This CDR3 is 15 amino acids long. The DNA of the CDR3 is TGTGCCAGCAGTCAACGGACAGGGGGATACAATGAGCAGTTCTTC. Its protein is CASSQRTGGYNEQFF.

The chain recombines TRBV23-1 with TRBJ2-7; a possible D gene is TRBD2 (5 bases). TRBV23-1 is placed among ORFs of uncertain function. The ends were cut back, 4 bases at V and 3 bases at J, with 16 bases in the middle. CDR3 size: 15 residues. CDR3 DNA sequence: TGCGCCAGCAGTCCAATAGAGGGCCCCTGCTACGAGCAGTACTTC. It translates to CASSPIEGPCYEQYF.

V and J are TRBV5-5 and TRBJ2-5, with D maybe TRBD2 (6 bases). The CDR3 runs 12 residues. CDR1 and CDR2 (germline): SGHKS, YYEKEE (reference sequence). Between the trimmed V and J ends, which lost 4 bases and 5 bases, there was a span of 9 bases. The CDR3 loop reads CASSRGWETQYF. The CDR3, as DNA: TGTGCCAGCAGCCGGGGGTGGGAGACCCAGTACTTC.

The chain recombines TRBV12-1 with TRBJ2-5; the table calls TRBD2, which could not be checked here. TRBV12-1 is noted as a pseudogene. This CDR3 is built from 16 residues. The CDR3 loop reads CASSDRTSGTEETQYF. The CDR3 DNA reads as TGTGCCAGCAGCGACCGGACTAGCGGGACCGAAGAGACCCAGTACTTC.

The rearrangement joins TRBV6-1 to TRBJ1-3; D gene ambiguous. The V gene lost 3 bases and the J gene lost 0 bases, with 6 bases spanning the gap. The CDR3 is 14 amino acids. Germline CDR1 reads MNHNS; CDR2 reads SASEGT. The CDR3 nucleotides are TGTGCCAGCAGTGATCTCAGCTCTGGAAACACCATATATTTT. Its protein product is CASSDLSSGNTIYF.

This clone was found once. The chain is built from TRBV18 and TRBJ2-2; D is ambiguous. The CDR3 has 15 amino acids. CDR1 and CDR2 from the germline V gene are KGHSH and LQKENI. Trimming removed 4 bases from V and 3 bases from J, with 12 bases in between. The CDR3 spells CASSLLKGYTGELFF. CDR3 coding DNA: TGTGCCAGCTCACTACTTAAAGGATACACCGGGGAGCTGTTTTTT.

The gene calls are TRBV19 and TRBJ2-3; no reliable D call. This CDR3 comprises 14 residues. Trimming removed 4 bases at V and 5 bases at J, with 13 bases between. In germline, CDR1 is LNHDA, CDR2 SQIVND (reference sequence). The CDR3 DNA sequence: TGTGCCAGTAGTAGCCCACCCGATAGAGATACGCAGTATTTT. It encodes CASSSPPDRDTQYF.

This clone was seen once. The chain joins TRBV9 to TRBJ2-5; 7 bases align to TRBD2. With 0 bases clipped from V and 5 bases from J, the junction kept 10 bases outside the gene matches. The CDR3 loop spans 16 amino acids. Germline-derived CDR1 and CDR2 are SGDLS and YYNGEE. CDR3 sequence reads: CASSVAVSAGAETQYF. The DNA for the CDR3 is TGTGCCAGCAGCGTAGCTGTGAGTGCGGGAGCCGAGACCCAGTACTTC.

The chain recombines TRBV6-4 with TRBJ2-2, with D tentatively TRBD1 (5 bases). The CDR3 is 15 residues long. V dropped 3 bases and J dropped 4 bases, with 12 bases sitting between them. In germline, CDR1 is MRHNA, CDR2 SNTAGT. Written as DNA, the CDR3 is TGTGCCAGCAGTGAGTCCAGGGCTTTCACCGGGGAGCTGTTTTTT. Residues: CASSESRAFTGELFF.

The genes are TRBV19 and TRBJ1-1; D is perhaps TRBD1 (5 bases). In germline, CDR1 is LNHDA, CDR2 SQIVND (reference sequence). Trimming removed 3 bases at V and 6 bases at J, with 11 bases between. The CDR3 has 13 amino acids. This CDR3 is CASSMVRVPEAFF. CDR3 DNA sequence: TGTGCCAGTAGTATGGTCAGGGTGCCTGAAGCTTTCTTT.

J is TRBJ1-5 and V is TRBV5-5; 9 nucleotides match TRBD1. CDR1 and CDR2 from the germline V gene are SGHKS and YYEKEE (reference sequence). Germline trimming cut 4 bases from V and 0 bases from J; bases unmatched to any gene: 2. The CDR3 length is 15 residues. Here the CDR3 DNA reads TGTGCCAGCAGCCGGGACAGGGCTAGCAATCAGCCCCAGCATTTT. This translates into CASSRDRASNQPQHF.

As DNA, the CDR3 is TGTGCCAGCAGCTTAGCGTACGGTTGGCGGGAGAGCACAGATACGCAGTATTTT. Amino acid sequence: CASSLAYGWRESTDTQYF. V is TRBV7-9 and J is TRBJ2-3; TRBD2 agrees at 7 bases. The germline gives CDR1 SEHNR, CDR2 FQNEAQ (reference sequence). With 0 bases clipped from V and 0 bases from J, the junction kept 9 bases outside the gene matches. CDR3 length: 18 residues.